This record covers a single T cell receptor beta chain. Its antigen is not identified. The data originate from a study of OX40 agonist ivuxolimab in advanced cancers. Across the whole study: Patients treated during dose escalation were battling hepatocellular carcinoma, melanoma, renal cell or head and neck cancer. Males comprised around 78% of the group, whose mean age was about 61 years (range roughly 23 to 90). Study findings and constraints: At doses 0.1 to 3.0 mg/kg, CD4+ and CD8+ clones expanded. Some nonresponders likewise displayed low normalized T-cell clonal expansion.

Clones were read by immunoSEQ multiplex PCR, and TCRdb kept only the in-frame ones, dropping some. The sample includes about 52,000 clones, 85% to 95% of them seen just once. The sequence came from an adult with an advanced solid tumor such as melanoma, head and neck, liver or kidney cancer. This specimen consisted of CD4+ or CD8+ T cells sorted from blood, obtained in a trial of the OX40 agonist ivuxolimab.

This CDR3 is CASSLWEGPQSYEQYF. DNA for the CDR3: TGTGCCAGCAGCTTATGGGAGGGACCTCAAAGCTACGAGCAGTACTTC. V gene TRBV11-2 combines with J gene TRBJ2-7; 7 bases align to TRBD2. Germline V CDR1 and CDR2: SGHAT, FQNNGV. The V segment lost 2 bases and the J segment 3 bases; nucleotides outside the gene matches: 10. The CDR3 is made up of 16 amino acids.